The clone carrying this TCR beta chain was seen a single time. This specimen belongs to a study of control samples from healthy donors and cancer patients. The assay was immunoSEQ multiplex PCR, and TCRdb's table has in-frame clones only and misses some. The repertoire includes some 64,000 clones, 90% of them detected once, and over 1% sits in the top ten. Germline CDR1 reads MNHEY; CDR2 reads SMNVEV (reference sequence). The CDR3 totals 16 residues. The trim removed 5 bases at V and 2 bases at J, leaving 8 bases unmatched. The rearrangement joins TRBV27 to TRBJ2-5; 10 nucleotides align to TRBD2. Material for sequencing was PBMCs. The sequence was obtained from a woman aged 50 to 60 with colorectal cancer. CDR3 nucleotide sequence: TGTGCCAGCAGTCGCAGCGGGAGGGCTGCACAAGAGACCCAGTACTTC. Its protein is CASSRSGRAAQETQYF.